The sequence of this TCR beta chain was determined in a study of cytomegalovirus exposure and HLA in healthy donors. About the study: An analysis done earlier identified 100 million to 140 million unique TCR beta sequences from approximately 200 million T cells. Inside one of the first data releases sat around 86 million unique TCRs taken from HLA-typed donors. Study findings and constraints: Accurate HLA-A and HLA-B prediction from TCR beta sequences was reported for most subjects. Among immune exposure information, only CMV serostatus was available.

Researchers ran the PCR with 60 Vbeta and 13 Jbeta primers. TCRdb's copy holds only in-frame clones and misses some; the assay was immunoSEQ multiplex PCR. Seen here are tens of thousands of clones, around three quarters observed once, and the top ten hold about 12%. A remark on this clone: The target antigen is unknown.

With 3 bases removed from V and 12 bases from J, the gap between germline ends came to 30 bases. The CDR3 is 17 residues long. Per germline, CDR1 GTSNPN and CDR2 SVGIG (reference sequence). The chain links TRBV30 to TRBJ2-1; possible D gene TRBD1, 6 bases. The TCR sequence derives from a male donor in good health and CMV-seropositive. Source material: PBMCs. The CDR3 is CAWSKLGGRSGVSGQFF. CDR3 DNA sequence: TGTGCCTGGAGCAAACTAGGGGGTAGGAGTGGAGTGAGTGGGCAGTTCTTC.